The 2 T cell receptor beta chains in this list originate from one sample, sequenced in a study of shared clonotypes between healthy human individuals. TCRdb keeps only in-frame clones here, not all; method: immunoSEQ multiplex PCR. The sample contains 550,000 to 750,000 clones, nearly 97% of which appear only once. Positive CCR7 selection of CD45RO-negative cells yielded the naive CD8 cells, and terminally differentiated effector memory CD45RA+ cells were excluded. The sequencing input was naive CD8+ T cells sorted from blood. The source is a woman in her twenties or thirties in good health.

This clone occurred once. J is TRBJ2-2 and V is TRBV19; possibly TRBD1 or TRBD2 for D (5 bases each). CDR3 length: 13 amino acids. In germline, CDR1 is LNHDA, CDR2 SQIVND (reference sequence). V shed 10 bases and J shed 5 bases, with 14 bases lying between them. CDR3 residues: CATLQGATGELFF. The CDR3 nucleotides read TGTGCCACCCTCCAGGGAGCAACCGGGGAGCTGTTTTTT.

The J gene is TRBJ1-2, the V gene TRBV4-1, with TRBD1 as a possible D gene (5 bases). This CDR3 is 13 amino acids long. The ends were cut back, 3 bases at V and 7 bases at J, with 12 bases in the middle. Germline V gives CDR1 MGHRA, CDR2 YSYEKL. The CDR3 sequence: CASSQSLGGGYTF. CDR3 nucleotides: TGCGCCAGCAGCCAGTCGCTTGGGGGTGGCTACACCTTC.